The next 9 T cell receptor beta chains were all read from a single sample in a study of cytomegalovirus exposure and HLA in healthy donors. The PCR used 60 Vbeta and 13 Jbeta primers. Produced via immunoSEQ multiplex PCR; TCRdb's table is partial and in-frame only. The profile shows approximately 220,000 clones, about 74% of them singletons. Sequencing used PBMCs. The receptors stem from a woman in her twenties or thirties in good health and CMV-seronegative.

V and J are TRBV2 and TRBJ2-1, with 11 bases aligning to TRBD2. The CDR3 is made up of 15 amino acids. Germline V CDR1 and CDR2: SNHLY, FYNNEI. Trimming removed 3 bases from V and 4 bases from J; junction bases left unmatched: 2. The CDR3 sequence is CASSDRLAGYNEQFF. Here the CDR3 DNA reads TGTGCCAGCAGTGATCGACTAGCGGGGTACAATGAGCAGTTCTTC.

Remarks on this clone: Being one base from a much bigger clone, this may be a read error. The rearrangement uses TRBV7-9 and TRBJ2-7; tentatively, D is TRBD1 (5 bases). Per germline, CDR1 SEHNR and CDR2 FQNEAQ (reference sequence). V was trimmed by 5 bases and J by 3 bases, leaving 8 bases between them. The CDR3 runs 12 residues. The CDR3 DNA reads TGTGCCAGCAGCCTGGACAACTACGAGCAGTACTTC. It codes for CASSLDNYEQYF.

This chain connects TRBV7-9 to TRBJ2-7, with 12 bases identical to TRBD1. CDR1 and CDR2 (germline): SEHNR, FQNEAQ (reference sequence). The CDR3 totals 16 residues. Trimming cost V 0 bases and J 6 bases; bases outside gene matches: 6. For the CDR3, the DNA is TGTGCCAGCAGCTTAGCAGGGACAGGGGGCGTCCCCGAGCAGTACTTC. It translates to CASSLAGTGGVPEQYF.

The chain combines TRBV30 with TRBJ2-3; 9 bases agree with TRBD2. The CDR3 spans 13 residues. J was trimmed by 1 base and V by 8 bases; bases with no gene match: 4. In germline, CDR1 is GTSNPN, CDR2 SVGIG (reference sequence). The CDR3 protein is CARREGGTDTQYF. The DNA for the CDR3 is TGTGCCAGGCGGGAGGGCGGCACAGATACGCAGTATTTT.

The chain links TRBV5-1 to TRBJ2-2, with 7 positions matching TRBD1. CDR3 length: 16 residues. With 1 base clipped from V and 0 bases from J, the junction kept 3 bases outside the gene matches. Per germline, CDR1 SGHRS and CDR2 YFSETQ. The CDR3 sequence: CASSLSGTANTGELFF. The DNA of the CDR3 is TGCGCCAGCAGCTTGTCCGGGACAGCGAACACCGGGGAGCTGTTTTTT.

This chain connects TRBV5-1 to TRBJ1-2, with 12 bases lining up with TRBD1. The V and J ends lost 2 bases and 8 bases, in that order; junction bases with no gene match: 16. The CDR3 length is 18 residues. Looked up from germline, CDR1 is SGHRS and CDR2 is YFSETQ. The CDR3 sequence is CASSFNVPSGQGATGYTF. In DNA, the CDR3 is TGCGCCAGCAGCTTTAATGTCCCTTCGGGACAGGGGGCGACCGGCTACACCTTC.

V usage is TRBV6-5 and J usage is TRBJ2-3; 10 bases line up with TRBD1. The CDR3 extends over 15 amino acids. With V trimmed by 5 bases and J by 2 bases, 4 bases remained unmatched. CDR1 and CDR2 from the germline V gene are MNHEY and SVGAGI. The CDR3 reads CASSLDRGYTDTQYF. The CDR3 nucleotides are TGTGCCAGCAGTCTGGACAGGGGGTACACAGATACGCAGTATTTT.

V gene TRBV28 combines with J gene TRBJ1-1; 9 bases align to TRBD1. V was pared by 5 bases and J by 4 bases, with 8 bases of the junction left unmatched. The CDR3 loop spans 15 amino acids. Germline-derived CDR1 and CDR2 are MDHEN and SYDVKM. The CDR3 reads CASSPSGTGSTEAFF. The CDR3 coding sequence is TGTGCCAGCAGTCCGTCGGGGACAGGGAGCACTGAAGCTTTCTTT. The whole variable domain, filled in from reference TRBV28 and TRBJ1-1, reads DVKVTQSSRYLVKRTGEKVFLECVQDMDHENMFWYRQDPGLGLRLIYFSYDVKMKEKGDIPEGYSVSREKKERFSLILESASTNQTSMYLCASSPSGTGSTEAFFGQGTRLTVV.

Concerning this clone: One end of the junction fails to match germline, which may point to a read error. The CDR3 nucleotides read TGTGCCAGCAGCAGATGGACCGGGGACTATCGCTACACCTTC. Translated, it gives CASSRWTGDYRYTF. J is TRBJ1-2 and V is TRBV9; D possibly corresponds to TRBD1 (5 bases). This CDR3 region has 14 residues. Germline values: CDR1 SGDLS, CDR2 YYNGEE. Full variable domain (rest looked up from reference TRBV9 and TRBJ1-2): DSGVTQTPKHLITATGQRVTLRCSPRSGDLSVYWYQQSLDQGLQFLIQYYNGEERAKGNILERFSAQQFPDLHSELNLSSLELGDSALYFCASSRWTGDYRYTFGSGTRLTVV.